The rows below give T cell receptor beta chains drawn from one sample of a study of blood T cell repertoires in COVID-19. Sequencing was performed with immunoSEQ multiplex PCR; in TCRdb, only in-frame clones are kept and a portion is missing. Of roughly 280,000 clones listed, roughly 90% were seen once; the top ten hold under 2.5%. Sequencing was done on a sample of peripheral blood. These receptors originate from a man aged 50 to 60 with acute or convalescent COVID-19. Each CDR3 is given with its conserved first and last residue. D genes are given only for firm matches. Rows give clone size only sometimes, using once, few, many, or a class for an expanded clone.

CDR3: CASSSGTDRTGANVLTF
DNA: TGTGCCAGCAGCTCCGGGACGGACAGAACAGGGGCCAACGTCCTGACTTTC
J: TRBJ2-6
V: TRBV5-4
size: -
D: -

CDR3: CASSPYPPGSSYNEQFF
DNA: TGTGCCAGCAGCCCTTACCCCCCCGGGAGCTCCTACAATGAGCAGTTCTTC
J: TRBJ2-1
V: TRBV7-3
size: -
D: -

CDR3: CASSPGGPNEQYF
DNA: TGTGCCAGCTCACCCGGGGGGCCCAACGAGCAGTACTTC
J: TRBJ2-7
V: TRBV18
size: -
D: -

CDR3: CASSALAGGGGYGYTF
DNA: TGTGCCAGCAGTGCTCTGGCAGGGGGCGGCGGCTATGGCTACACCTTC
J: TRBJ1-2
V: TRBV25-1
size: -
D: TRBD1

CDR3: CSVERGTGELFF
DNA: TGCAGCGTAGAGCGGGGGACCGGGGAGCTGTTTTTT
J: TRBJ2-2
V: TRBV29-1
size: -
D: TRBD2

CDR3: CASSLARSGSGGYEQYF
DNA: TGCGCCAGCAGCTTGGCCCGCTCGGGTAGCGGGGGTTACGAGCAGTACTTC
J: TRBJ2-7
V: TRBV5-1
size: -
D: TRBD2

CDR3: CASSYSRNTEAFF
DNA: TGTGCCAGCAGTTACTCGAGGAACACTGAAGCTTTCTTT
J: TRBJ1-1
V: TRBV6-5
size: -
D: -

CDR3: CASGAGGYEQYF
DNA: TGTGCCAGCGGGGCAGGGGGCTACGAGCAGTACTTC
J: TRBJ2-7
V: TRBV27
size: -
D: TRBD1

CDR3: CASSHTSGSYAEAFF
DNA: TGTGCCAGCAGCCACACCTCAGGGTCGTACGCTGAAGCTTTCTTT
J: TRBJ1-1
V: TRBV7-2
size: -
D: -

CDR3: CASSPGQANPYNEQFF
DNA: TGTGCCAGCTCACCGGGACAGGCAAACCCTTACAATGAGCAGTTCTTC
J: TRBJ2-1
V: TRBV18
size: -
D: TRBD1

CDR3: CASSSGTGGSYNSPLHF
DNA: TGCGCCAGCAGCTCCGGGACAGGGGGTTCTTATAATTCACCCCTCCACTTT
J: TRBJ1-6
V: TRBV5-1
size: -
D: TRBD1

CDR3: CASSLELYGYTF
DNA: TGTGCCAGCAGTTTAGAACTCTATGGCTACACCTTC
J: TRBJ1-2
V: TRBV12-3/TRBV12-4
size: once
D: -

CDR3: CASSAQDSNYGYTF
DNA: TGTGCCAGTAGTGCCCAGGATTCTAACTATGGCTACACCTTC
J: TRBJ1-2
V: TRBV19
size: -
D: -

CDR3: CASSLYTQETQYF
DNA: TGTGCCAGCAGTTTATATACACAAGAGACCCAGTACTTC
J: TRBJ2-5
V: TRBV12-3/TRBV12-4
size: -
D: -

CDR3: CASRRQAARYGYTF
DNA: TGTGCCAGCAGGCGGCAAGCCGCTCGATATGGCTACACCTTC
J: TRBJ1-2
V: TRBV27
size: -
D: -

CDR3: CASSQTPGVNTEAFF
DNA: TGTGCCAGCAGCCAGACCCCGGGGGTGAACACTGAAGCTTTCTTT
J: TRBJ1-1
V: TRBV3-1/TRBV3-2
size: -
D: -

CDR3: CASSFGLRETQYF
DNA: TGTGCTAGCAGCTTTGGGCTAAGAGAGACCCAGTACTTC
J: TRBJ2-5
V: TRBV7-7
size: -
D: -

CDR3: CASSSRGNTDTQYF
DNA: TGTGCCAGCAGCTCACGGGGGAACACAGATACGCAGTATTTT
J: TRBJ2-3
V: TRBV7-9
size: -
D: -

CDR3: CASSHRQGTFYEQYF
DNA: TGTGCCAGCAGCCACAGACAGGGAACCTTCTACGAGCAGTACTTC
J: TRBJ2-7
V: TRBV28
size: -
D: TRBD1

CDR3: CASSHVFGTLQETQYF
DNA: TGTGCCAGCAGCCATGTATTCGGGACACTCCAAGAGACCCAGTACTTC
J: TRBJ2-5
V: TRBV14
size: -
D: -

CDR3: CASSHPRGGTGEQETQYF
DNA: TGCGCCAGCAGCCACCCAAGGGGAGGGACAGGGGAGCAAGAGACCCAGTACTTC
J: TRBJ2-5
V: TRBV4-1
size: -
D: TRBD1

CDR3: CASIPSGGVPPVVNNEQFF
DNA: TGTGCCAGCATTCCTAGCGGGGGGGTGCCCCCCGTGGTTAACAATGAGCAGTTCTTC
J: TRBJ2-1
V: TRBV21-1
size: -
D: -

CDR3: CASSLDSVVETF
DNA: TGTGCCAGCAGCTTAGACTCAGTGGTTGAAACCTTC
J: TRBJ1-2
V: TRBV11-2
size: once
D: -

CDR3: CASRGTGSSPLHF
DNA: TGTGCCAGCAGAGGGACAGGGAGTTCACCCCTCCACTTT
J: TRBJ1-6
V: TRBV6-5
size: -
D: TRBD1

CDR3: CASTPGGTQSPDTQYF
DNA: TGTGCCAGCACCCCAGGGGGGACACAATCCCCAGATACGCAGTATTTT
J: TRBJ2-3
V: TRBV13
size: -
D: -

CDR3: CSGGSDEKLFF
DNA: TGCAGTGGGGGGTCGGATGAAAAACTGTTTTTT
J: TRBJ1-4
V: TRBV29-1
size: -
D: -

CDR3: CATSGQLNTEAFF
DNA: TGTGCCACCTCGGGACAGCTGAACACTGAAGCTTTCTTT
J: TRBJ1-1
V: TRBV18
size: -
D: TRBD1

CDR3: CASSLWGGRSLSTDTQYF
DNA: TGCGCCAGCAGCTTATGGGGGGGCCGTAGCTTGAGCACAGATACGCAGTATTTT
J: TRBJ2-3
V: TRBV5-1
size: -
D: -

CDR3: CASSLVRQAGQPQHF
DNA: TGTGCCAGCAGCTTAGTCCGGCAGGCGGGGCAGCCCCAGCATTTT
J: TRBJ1-5
V: TRBV7-2
size: -
D: -

CDR3: CASSRDSYGYTF
DNA: TGTGCCAGCAGTCGAGACAGCTATGGCTACACCTTC
J: TRBJ1-2
V: TRBV9
size: -
D: -

CDR3: CASSEGEVTRPFF
DNA: TGTGCCAGCAGTGAAGGGGAAGTAACTAGGCCCTTCTTC
J: TRBJ1-2
V: TRBV6-1
size: once
D: -

CDR3: CASSLGRRHYEQYF
DNA: TGTGCCAGCAGCTTAGGGCGGAGGCATTACGAGCAGTACTTC
J: TRBJ2-7
V: TRBV7-9
size: -
D: -

CDR3: CATADYTDTQYF
DNA: TGTGCCACCGCAGACTACACAGATACGCAGTATTTT
J: TRBJ2-3
V: TRBV24-1
size: -
D: -

CDR3: CAWSPEGAKAFF
DNA: TGTGCCTGGAGTCCCGAGGGAGCTAAAGCTTTCTTT
J: TRBJ1-1
V: TRBV30
size: -
D: -

CDR3: CASRSLAGGPGEQFF
DNA: TGTGCCAGCAGATCACTAGCGGGGGGGCCGGGAGAGCAGTTCTTC
J: TRBJ2-1
V: TRBV7-2
size: -
D: TRBD2

CDR3: CASNQQGPSSGNTIYF
DNA: TGTGCCAGCAACCAACAGGGGCCGAGCTCTGGAAACACCATATATTTT
J: TRBJ1-3
V: TRBV28
size: -
D: TRBD1

CDR3: CASSMNQGTLMNTEAFF
DNA: TGTGCCAGTAGTATGAACCAGGGAACCCTCATGAACACTGAAGCTTTCTTT
J: TRBJ1-1
V: TRBV19
size: -
D: -

CDR3: CASSVLGQGNEKLFF
DNA: TGTGCCAGCAGCGTCCTGGGACAGGGGAATGAAAAACTGTTTTTT
J: TRBJ1-4
V: TRBV9
size: -
D: TRBD1

CDR3: CASSQGPAGGDEQFF
DNA: TGTGCCAGCAGCCAAGGGCCAGCGGGGGGGGATGAGCAGTTCTTC
J: TRBJ2-1
V: TRBV3-1/TRBV3-2
size: -
D: TRBD2

CDR3: CASSLRTGTYEQYF
DNA: TGTGCCAGCAGTTTACGGACAGGCACCTACGAGCAGTACTTC
J: TRBJ2-7
V: TRBV28
size: -
D: TRBD1

CDR3: CASSVGQTGANVLTF
DNA: TGTGCCAGCAGCGTAGGGCAGACTGGGGCCAACGTCCTGACTTTC
J: TRBJ2-6
V: TRBV9
size: -
D: -

CDR3: CASSYSRTVSNYGYTF
DNA: TGTGCCAGCAGTTACTCGCGGACAGTCTCTAACTATGGCTACACCTTC
J: TRBJ1-2
V: TRBV6-5
size: -
D: -

CDR3: CSVGGQGLGTQYF
DNA: TGCAGCGTGGGGGGACAGGGATTAGGGACCCAGTACTTC
J: TRBJ2-5
V: TRBV29-1
size: -
D: TRBD1

CDR3: CASSVGSLSYNEQFF
DNA: TGTGCCAGCAGCGTGGGCAGCCTCTCCTACAATGAGCAGTTCTTC
J: TRBJ2-1
V: TRBV9
size: -
D: -

CDR3: CASSLDVQQFYGYTF
DNA: TGTGCCAGCAGCTTAGACGTTCAACAGTTCTATGGCTACACCTTC
J: TRBJ1-2
V: TRBV7-2
size: -
D: -

CDR3: CASSIRRDGYTF
DNA: TGTGCCAGCAGCATTCGTCGGGATGGCTACACCTTC
J: TRBJ1-2
V: TRBV3-1/TRBV3-2
size: -
D: -

CDR3: CASSKLWGPPVDTQYF
DNA: TGTGCCAGCAGCAAACTCTGGGGGCCGCCGGTAGATACGCAGTATTTT
J: TRBJ2-3
V: TRBV21-1
size: once
D: -

CDR3: CASTELTGPGELFF
DNA: TGTGCCAGCACCGAACTGACAGGCCCCGGGGAGCTGTTTTTT
J: TRBJ2-2
V: TRBV2
size: -
D: -

CDR3: CASSTAGGINEQYF
DNA: TGTGCCAGCAGCACCGCAGGGGGCATCAACGAGCAGTACTTC
J: TRBJ2-7
V: TRBV6-5
size: -
D: TRBD1

CDR3: CASSVEQGGPEAFF
DNA: TGTGCCAGCAGCGTAGAACAGGGCGGCCCTGAAGCTTTCTTT
J: TRBJ1-1
V: TRBV9
size: -
D: -

CDR3: CASSYSGGGGFNEQFF
DNA: TGTGCCAGCAGTTACTCGGGCGGGGGGGGTTTCAATGAGCAGTTCTTC
J: TRBJ2-1
V: TRBV6-5
size: -
D: TRBD2

CDR3: CASSPGRRQAPTGNTGELFF
DNA: TGTGCCAGCAGCCCCGGGCGGAGGCAGGCTCCAACCGGGAACACCGGGGAGCTGTTTTTT
J: TRBJ2-2
V: TRBV14
size: -
D: -

CDR3: CASSIDHRTGMNTEAFF
DNA: TGTGCCAGTAGTATAGATCATAGGACGGGGATGAACACTGAAGCTTTCTTT
J: TRBJ1-1
V: TRBV19
size: -
D: -

CDR3: CASSLGSGGRGYTF
DNA: TGTGCCAGCAGCTTAGGGTCAGGGGGTCGGGGCTACACCTTC
J: TRBJ1-2
V: TRBV13
size: few
D: TRBD1

CDR3: CASSLAQGASYGYTF
DNA: TGCGCCAGCAGCTTGGCACAGGGGGCAAGTTATGGCTACACCTTC
J: TRBJ1-2
V: TRBV5-1
size: -
D: TRBD1

CDR3: CASILEAFF
DNA: TGTGCCAGTATCCTTGAAGCTTTCTTT
J: TRBJ1-1
V: TRBV19
size: -
D: -

CDR3: CASSEEPRRANYGYTF
DNA: TGTGCCAGCAGTGAAGAGCCCCGGCGGGCCAACTATGGCTACACCTTC
J: TRBJ1-2
V: TRBV6-1
size: -
D: -

CDR3: CASNSQGLTSTQPQHF
DNA: TGTGCCAGCAATTCTCAGGGGCTGACATCCACTCAGCCCCAGCATTTT
J: TRBJ1-5
V: TRBV2
size: -
D: -

CDR3: CASSYETGNEKLFF
DNA: TGTGCCAGCAGTTATGAGACAGGAAATGAAAAACTGTTTTTT
J: TRBJ1-4
V: TRBV2
size: -
D: -

CDR3: CASSPISDMDGYTF
DNA: TGTGCCAGCAGCCCCATATCGGACATGGATGGCTACACCTTC
J: TRBJ1-2
V: TRBV2
size: -
D: -